This TCR beta chain was recorded in a study of cytomegalovirus exposure and HLA in healthy donors (dated by TCRdb to between 2016 and 2019). Background on the whole study: In an earlier analysis of approximately 640 of the donors, 250 to 350 Gb of sequence data and 90 million to 130 million unique TCR beta sequences from 150 million to 200 million T cells were reported. Four to six DR-DQ haplotypes were handled as single units for association and clustering, since linkage in the cohort was strong. In an earlier analysis of about 590 of the donors, high-throughput TCR beta sequencing was used to judge whether each TCR beta V gene segment behaved as functional or pseudogenic. Typing coverage varied by locus: about 620-640 donors for A, B, C, DRB1 and DQB1; roughly 510 for DQA1; about 600 for DPA1; approximately 470 for DPB1. Using immunosequencing, the study profiled T cell repertoires from 550 to 750 subjects and related those repertoires to cytomegalovirus serostatus. A later genetic analysis used genome-wide SNP genotypes for about three fifths of the 666 donors, treating that subset as a discovery cohort. Of the 300 to 500 genotyped donors, roughly 76% were placed in the genetic ancestry cluster associated with self-reported Caucasian donors. A later analysis re-analyzed previously published TCR beta repertoires from hundreds of donors and added high-resolution HLA genotyping to study TCR occurrence patterns. Rather than drawing on any new phenotypic data, the later analysis identified candidate immune exposures from TCR beta sequences and the way those sequences occurred across donors. Both class I and class II loci were covered by HLA typing, at four-digit resolution. To predict cytomegalovirus infection status, the study brought together high-throughput TCR immunosequencing, statistical association of individual TCRs with disease status, and machine learning. Alongside the repertoire data, information on donor age, sex, ethnicity and CMV serostatus was compiled. Besides the first cohort of approximately 710 subjects, a separate validation cohort made up of 120 different subjects was used. An early release that covered 500 to 800 HLA-typed donors contained approximately 290 gigabases of sequencing data and 85 million to 100 million unique TCR sequences. All discovery cohort repertoires had been generated using a single sequencing platform. The study was designed to test whether signatures of past pathogen exposure could be identified by cataloging public T cell receptors. On average, roughly 250,000 unique TCR beta nucleotide sequences were sequenced per donor among 398 genotyped donors of the cohort, with about 17% of those sequences being non-productive.

The germline V and J ends show losses of 5 bases and 4 bases respectively, and no gene match explains 5 bases of the junction. The cysteine opens and the phenylalanine closes a CDR3 of 13 amino acids. This entry keeps only the CDR3 DNA: 39 bases, framed from base 1. Reading the germline V gene (reference sequence) gives CDR1 GTSNPN and CDR2 SVGIG. Overall study outcomes, separate from this receptor: In an earlier analysis of approximately 590 of the donors, most TCR beta V segments appeared in productive rearrangements about 87% or about 30% of the time, broadly matching IMGT annotations. According to a later analysis, TCR association rates differed among HLA loci, with DRB1 alleles showing the most associated TCRs and HLA-C alleles showing the fewest. The classifier was reported to diagnose cytomegalovirus status with high specificity and sensitivity in both the original and validation cohorts. Correlated functional status among segregating V segments might be attributable to linkage disequilibrium, but an unknown experimental factor could not be ruled out. The study listed around 160 TCR beta chains as associated with cytomegalovirus. At a false discovery rate of 0.05, a later analysis linked fewer than 20,000 TCR beta sequences to specific HLA alleles. Because HLA typing was unavailable for some donors at each locus, only the typed subset was used in association tests. The sequencing pipeline was judged likely to have produced a cluster of highly shared sequence variants as a technical artifact. According to the authors, the approach could potentially be generalized to other disease states and immunological phenotypes. In a later analysis, HLA-associated TCR beta chains were found to be more clonally expanded and to have lower generation probabilities than equally common non-associated chains. According to a later genetic analysis, donors in an Asian-associated ancestry cluster had fewer N-insertions in productive TCRs than the roughly 700-donor mean. In a later analysis, most CMV-associated TCR beta chains were found to appear HLA-restricted, with HLA associations seemingly driven largely by CMV exposure. An association between a missense DCLRE1C variant and V-gene and J-gene trimming of TCR beta chains was found in a later genetic analysis and replicated in an independent cohort. When HLA alleles, especially DR and DQ, strongly co-occurred, attributing TCR associations to individual alleles was difficult. Some IMGT-functional V segments, including TRBV6-2 and TRBV6-3, could not be distinguished by the 87-base-pair reads and were therefore excluded. The presence/absence analyses assumed that sequencing depth was roughly uniform across donors, and that assumption may not be true. Three of the identified cytomegalovirus-associated TCR beta chains were confirmed in vitro to be specific for cytomegalovirus antigens. A further reported finding was that TCR beta sequences accurately predicted the HLA-A and HLA-B alleles for most subjects in the first cohort. CMV serostatus was the only immune exposure information available for the cohort. Only TCR beta chains were sequenced in this cohort, and the absence of alpha or paired-chain data limited detectable features. Over 15 rarely observed V segments, including chromosome 9 orphons, were excluded from the earlier analysis of several hundred of the donors because counts were too low. While some public TCRs were present in many individuals, most TCR sequences turned up only very rarely across donors. Several of the top co-occurrence clusters appeared to be linked to parvovirus B19, influenza, CMV and Epstein-Barr virus, according to a later analysis.

Turning to this clone: What antigen it recognizes has not been identified. No much larger clone is present one base from it, and per-base qualities are unavailable.

In total, around 600 healthy bone marrow donors made up the cohort. At the time of sampling, all cohort members were nominally healthy, though unrecorded immune exposures were likely present. The donor tested CMV seronegative and was one of the 352 seronegative cohort members. A peripheral blood sample was provided by each donor, and peripheral blood mononuclear cells were used for TCR beta sequencing. Genomic DNA was extracted from the blood cell samples with the Qiagen DNeasy Blood Extraction Kit. Libraries came from the immunoSEQ multiplex PCR assay. A mixture of 60 forward primers for TCR Vbeta segments and 13 reverse primers for TCR Jbeta segments was used in the multiplex PCR. Amplification of the CDR3 region of rearranged TCR beta genes was performed with a multiplex PCR assay on genomic DNA. On the Illumina HiSeq System, the amplified TCR beta libraries were sequenced as 87-base-pair reads. As for how the authors treated the data: A later analysis tallied about 77 million unique TCR beta chains across the approximately 670 repertoires, and some 10 million of those chains were shared by two or more donors. To remove PCR and sequencing errors, raw reads were error-corrected and collapsed into unique sequences using a nearest-neighbor algorithm that merged closely related sequences. CDR3 sequences were aligned to IMGT reference sequences to assign V, D and J gene segments. Each retained sequence needed at least a six-nucleotide match to both a V gene segment and a J gene segment. A rearrangement counted as productive if the CDR3 had no stop codons and remained in frame with V and J, and every other rearrangement counted as non-productive. Following IMGT convention, CDR3 was defined as the stretch from the second conserved V-encoded cysteine up to the conserved J-encoded phenylalanine. The earlier analysis of 500 to 750 of the donors excluded any sequence lacking an unambiguous match to a single V gene segment. An earlier analysis of approximately 590 of the donors called V segments functional above 56.7% productive rearrangements and segregating when the between-donor standard deviation exceeded 5%. A statistical classification framework was built for diagnosing cytomegalovirus status from the catalog of TCR beta chain sequences. In a later analysis, TCR nucleotide sequences were compared against IMGT/GENE-DB human TR gene sequences so that V and J genes could be assigned. In a later analysis, CDR3 sequences and most-parsimonious VDJ recombination scenarios were assigned using the TCRdist pipeline. In a later analysis, each TCR beta chain was defined by its CDR3 amino acid sequence together with its V-gene family, and reads lacking a unique V-gene family were excluded. In a later analysis, 450 to 600 highly shared, low-generation-probability nucleotide sequences were removed to address suspected cross-contamination and a sequencing artifact. In a later analysis, a clonal expansion index for each public chain was calculated from normalized within-repertoire ranks of inferred template counts. A later analysis computed generation probabilities with a VDJ recombination model fitted to out-of-frame rearrangements, and checked the results against IGoR. In a later analysis, hypergeometric tests were used to score TCR-TCR, TCR-HLA and TCR-CMV co-occurrence, with a repertoire-size bias correction applied to TCR pairs. False discovery rates were estimated in a later analysis by permuting HLA or CMV assignments 20 times. In a later analysis, co-occurring TCRs were grouped with DBSCAN, and TCRdist sequence similarity was added when clustering was performed within HLA-allele-positive subsets. Repertoires with fewer than 30,000 or more than 120,000 public chains, plus five repertoires with anomalous nucleotide sharing, were excluded from co-occurrence clustering. TCRdb limited this immuneACCESS table to in-frame rearrangements with V and J called. A share of clones is missing; checked studies link under half to unresolved V genes, and the rest is unexplained. The V and J calls and clone size were taken over from that table, and D and trimming were inferred from the DNA. The table for this sample lists 120,000 to 150,000 clones; around 77% of them were counted only once. Of the sample, 4.9% is held by the ten largest clones.

The rearranged segments are TRBV30 and TRBJ1-5; 7 central nucleotides agree with TRBD1. The TCR was taken from a woman between 50 and 59 years old in good health and CMV-seronegative. Sequencing used PBMCs. The CDR3 amino acid sequence is: CAWSRQGNQPQHF. The DNA reads TGTGCCTGGTCCCGACAGGGAAATCAGCCCCAGCATTTT.